This passage covers 24 T cell receptor beta chains from one sample sequenced in a study of CD8 T cells in ankylosing spondylitis. TCRdb recomputed calls from the 5' RACE reads with MiXCR, one row per CDR3 protein. This sample yields some 270,000 distinct CDR3 sequences, of which under 35% are seen a single time; approximately 4.4% belongs to the top ten. Sequenced material: blood, either unsorted or a sorted T cell fraction (not recorded which). Receptor source: a male donor with ankylosing spondylitis or in good health (not recorded which).

The rearrangement joins TRBV12-3 or TRBV12-4 to TRBJ2-7; D is undetermined. The CDR3 spans 13 residues. V dropped 6 bases and J dropped 6 bases, with 15 bases sitting between them. The CDR3 spells CASRRTIGFEQYF. The CDR3 DNA follows: TGTGCCAGCAGACGTACCATAGGGTTCGAGCAGTACTTC.

The chain links TRBV20-1 to TRBJ1-6; no reliable D call. The CDR3 has 18 residues. Trimming took off 0 bases at V and 3 bases at J, with 18 bases between the two ends. Germline V gene lookup returns CDR1 DFQATT and CDR2 SNEGSKA (reference sequence). DNA for the CDR3: TGCAGTGCTAGAGATGCCTCTCCTATAATCTACTATAATTCACCCCTCCACTTT. Its translation: CSARDASPIIYYNSPLHF.

This chain links TRBV29-1 with TRBJ2-6; no clear D. Germline values: CDR1 SQVTM, CDR2 ANQGSEA. Trimming stripped 6 bases from V and 2 bases from J, with 14 bases between. The CDR3 totals 15 residues. CDR3 residues: CSVDSGSPGANVLTF. CDR3 sequence (DNA): TGCAGCGTCGATTCCGGTTCCCCTGGGGCCAACGTCCTGACTTTC.

This clonotype was counted many times. The V call is TRBV6-4, the J call TRBJ2-3, with 10 bases matching TRBD2. V trimming: 0 bases; J trimming: 5 bases; junction bases outside the gene matches: 5. The germline V gene has CDR1 MRHNA and CDR2 SNTAGT. CDR3 length: 16 residues. The CDR3 nucleotides read TGTGCCAGCAGTGACTCGATAGCGGGGGGTCAAGATACGCAGTATTTT. Amino acids: CASSDSIAGGQDTQYF.

A single count supports this clonotype. This rearrangement joins TRBV11-1 to TRBJ1-5, with a possible D match to TRBD1 (5 bases). The CDR3 has 19 residues. Trimming shortened V by 8 bases and J by 0 bases, and 26 bases separated the two germline ends. Germline V CDR1 and CDR2: SGHAT, FQDESV (reference sequence). CDR3 region: CASCLLFVSETASNQPQHF. CDR3 bases: TGTGCCAGCTGTTTATTGTTCGTTTCGGAGACAGCTAGCAATCAGCCCCAGCATTTT.

This clonotype was counted only a few times. V is TRBV20-1 and J is TRBJ2-7; possible D gene TRBD2, 7 bases. Per the germline V gene, CDR1 is DFQATT and CDR2 is SNEGSKA (reference sequence). V was pared by 3 bases and J by 0 bases, with 12 bases between. This CDR3 has 14 residues. The CDR3 DNA follows: TGCAGTGCTAGCTGGGGGGGCCTCTCCTACGAGCAGTACTTC. This sequence encodes CSASWGGLSYEQYF.

The chain is built from TRBV20-1 and TRBJ1-1, with D possibly TRBD1 on 5 matching bases. The CDR3 consists of 15 residues. The germline V and J ends were trimmed by 1 base and 1 base, with 13 bases remaining between them. Germline V lookup: CDR1 DFQATT, CDR2 SNEGSKA (reference sequence). Written as DNA, the CDR3 is TGCAGTGCTAGAGCCACCGGCGGGACGAACACTGAAGCTTTCTTT. Amino acids: CSARATGGTNTEAFF.

V usage is TRBV5-1 and J usage is TRBJ2-1, with TRBD2 matching 8 bases. The CDR3 is made up of 12 amino acids. Germline CDR1 reads SGHRS; CDR2 reads YFSETQ. J gave up 5 bases and V 9 bases, and 4 bases lay outside the gene matches. The CDR3 is CATARGDNEQFF. CDR3 sequence (DNA): TGCGCCACTGCGCGGGGGGACAATGAGCAGTTCTTC. The full variable domain, its missing parts supplied by reference TRBV5-1 and TRBJ2-1, is KAGVTQTPRYLIKTRGQQVTLSCSPISGHRSVSWYQQTPGQGLQFLFEYFSETQRNKGNFPGRFSGRQFSNSRSEMNVSTLELGDSALYLCATARGDNEQFFGPGTRLTVL.

This clonotype has a single count. The V gene is TRBV12-3 or TRBV12-4, the J gene TRBJ1-5; TRBD1 might be the D (5 bases). This CDR3 has 16 amino acids. V was clipped by 1 base and J by 0 bases, with 10 bases between them. This CDR3 reads CASSLGLGDSNQPQHF. As DNA, the CDR3 is TGTGCCAGCAGTTTAGGGCTGGGGGATAGCAATCAGCCCCAGCATTTT.

This clonotype was counted between two and nine times. The V call is TRBV20-1, the J call TRBJ2-3; 7 bases are a match to TRBD2. Germline lookup yields CDR1 DFQATT and CDR2 SNEGSKA (reference sequence). This CDR3 is 14 amino acids long. J gave up 6 bases and V 6 bases, and 12 bases lay outside the gene matches. The CDR3 here is CSAGAASGEDTQYF. The CDR3 DNA follows: TGCAGTGCCGGGGCGGCTAGCGGCGAGGATACGCAGTATTTT.

This clonotype appeared a few times. The V gene is TRBV6-1, the J gene TRBJ2-7; 10 bases align to TRBD1. This CDR3 contains 15 residues. The ends lost 6 bases at V and 2 bases at J; junction bases unmatched: 7. The V gene's germline CDR1 is MNHNS and CDR2 SASEGT. CDR3 protein: CASSPRQGAAYEQYF. Here the CDR3 DNA reads TGTGCCAGCAGCCCTCGACAGGGGGCGGCCTACGAGCAGTACTTC.

This clonotype came up a few times. The chain is built from TRBV20-1 and TRBJ1-2; D ambiguous. V lost 3 bases, J lost 1 base, and 3 bases lay in between. In germline, CDR1 is DFQATT, CDR2 SNEGSKA (reference sequence). This CDR3 has 11 residues. This CDR3 is CSARVNYGYTF. In DNA, the CDR3 is TGCAGTGCTAGGGTTAACTATGGCTACACCTTC.

This clonotype has more than one count but fewer than ten. The gene calls are TRBV20-1 and TRBJ2-1; 14 nucleotides match TRBD2. Germline CDR1 and CDR2: DFQATT and SNEGSKA (reference sequence). Unmatched junction bases numbered 4, after V lost 5 bases and J lost 4 bases. This CDR3 has 15 residues. CDR3 in amino acids: CSAAGTSGGYNEQFF. CDR3 in DNA: TGCAGTGCTGCTGGGACTAGCGGGGGTTACAATGAGCAGTTCTTC.

This chain connects TRBV24-1 to TRBJ2-2; 12 bases map to TRBD2. The trim removed 9 bases at V and 7 bases at J, leaving 8 bases unmatched. Per germline, CDR1 KGHDR and CDR2 SFDVKD. The length of the CDR3 is 15 residues. CDR3 sequence reads: CATGGLAGPSGELFF. The DNA of the CDR3 is TGTGCCACCGGGGGACTAGCGGGCCCGAGCGGGGAGCTGTTTTTT.

The chain joins TRBV20-1 to TRBJ1-1; possible D gene TRBD1, 5 bases. Germline assignment: CDR1 DFQATT and CDR2 SNEGSKA (reference sequence). The CDR3 totals 13 residues. V lost 3 bases and J 5 bases, leaving 13 bases between the germline ends. Written as DNA, the CDR3 is TGCAGTGCTAGGGGAAGGGGAGGGACTGAAGCTTTCTTT. It encodes CSARGRGGTEAFF.

The chain uses TRBV5-6 and TRBJ2-2, with unresolved D. Germline V gene lookup returns CDR1 SGHDT and CDR2 YYEEEE. CDR3 length equals 15 residues. V lost 4 bases and J 2 bases, leaving 12 bases between the germline ends. The CDR3 loop is CASSHVGSNTGELFF. In DNA, the CDR3 is TGTGCCAGCAGCCATGTGGGGTCCAACACCGGGGAGCTGTTTTTT. Together with reference TRBV5-6 and TRBJ2-2, the CDR3 gives the full variable domain: DAGVTQSPTHLIKTRGQQVTLRCSPKSGHDTVSWYQQALGQGPQFIFQYYEEEERQRGNFPDRFSGHQFPNYSSELNVNALLLGDSALYLCASSHVGSNTGELFFGEGSRLTVL.

The chain is built from TRBV20-1 and TRBJ2-5; the match to TRBD2 covers 10 bases. J gave up 2 bases and V 0 bases, and 9 bases lay outside the gene matches. The CDR3 totals 17 residues. Germline V gene sequence: CDR1 DFQATT, CDR2 SNEGSKA (reference sequence). CDR3 bases: TGCAGTGCTAGAGATCTCGCTAGCGGGGGAACACAAGAGACCCAGTACTTC. Translation gives CSARDLASGGTQETQYF.

This CDR3 reads CSPYPAGVIREQYF. The DNA for the CDR3 is TGCAGTCCCTACCCAGCAGGGGTAATCCGCGAGCAGTACTTC. This chain connects TRBV20-1 to TRBJ2-7; tentatively, D is TRBD1 (6 bases). This CDR3 has 14 amino acids. Germline CDR1 is DFQATT and CDR2 is SNEGSKA (reference sequence). Trimming removed 8 bases from V and 6 bases from J, with 23 bases in between.

This clonotype was detected a few times. The chain carries TRBV20-1 and TRBJ1-5, with a tentative D call TRBD1 (6 bases). The germline CDR1 and CDR2 sequences are DFQATT and SNEGSKA (reference sequence). CDR3 length: 16 residues. Trimming stripped 0 bases from V and 1 base from J, with 13 bases between. In DNA form, the CDR3 reads TGCAGTGCTAGAGATTGGGCGGGGGGCAGCAATCAGCCCCAGCATTTT. Translating it yields CSARDWAGGSNQPQHF.

V usage is TRBV12-3 or TRBV12-4 and J usage is TRBJ1-5; 9 nucleotides match TRBD1. Trimming removed 5 bases from V and 5 bases from J; junction bases left unmatched: 10. The CDR3 extends over 16 amino acids. CDR3 sequence reads: CASSPTDRGRDQPQHF. DNA for the CDR3: TGTGCCAGCAGTCCGACGGACAGGGGAAGGGATCAGCCCCAGCATTTT.

The chain links TRBV29-1 to TRBJ1-1, with TRBD1 identical over 9 bases. CDR1 is SQVTM and CDR2 is ANQGSEA in the germline V gene. The CDR3 sequence is 13 residues long. V lost 7 bases and J lost 4; bases outside the gene matches: 7. The chain's CDR3 is CSACLGQGTEAFF. The DNA of the CDR3 is TGCAGCGCCTGCCTGGGACAGGGCACTGAAGCTTTCTTT.

The table lists this clonotype with a few counts. The chain couples TRBV4-1 to TRBJ2-3; D might be TRBD1 (5 bases). V lost 0 bases and J 3 bases, leaving 13 bases between the germline ends. The CDR3 extends over 16 amino acids. From germline, CDR1 is MGHRA and CDR2 YSYEKL. In nucleotides, the CDR3 is TGCGCCAGCAGCCAAGACGGCCAGGGTAGAACAGATACGCAGTATTTT. Translated, it gives CASSQDGQGRTDTQYF.

The chain uses TRBV6-1 and TRBJ1-1; no definite D call. This CDR3 contains 13 residues. Germline V CDR1 and CDR2: MNHNS, SASEGT. Trimming removed 6 bases at V and 6 bases at J, with 14 bases between. This chain's CDR3 is CASSRPDIAEAFF. DNA for the CDR3: TGTGCCAGCAGCCGACCGGATATCGCTGAAGCTTTCTTT.

This clonotype was observed a handful of times. The gene calls are TRBV9 and TRBJ2-3, with D perhaps matching TRBD1 (7 bases). The CDR3 runs 14 residues. Germline CDR1 reads SGDLS; CDR2 reads YYNGEE. V shed 7 bases and J shed 2 bases, with 14 bases lying between them. CDR3 coding DNA: TGTGCCAGCGCCCAGGGGGGCCTCACAGATACGCAGTATTTT. This sequence encodes CASAQGGLTDTQYF.